This T cell receptor (beta chain) was sequenced for a study of OX40 agonist ivuxolimab in advanced cancers. Measured with immunoSEQ multiplex PCR; TCRdb has only the in-frame clones, and not every one. Here the sample spans around 64,000 clones, 80% to 85% being singletons. Trimming removed 4 bases from V and 5 bases from J; junction bases left unmatched: 11. Germline V gene sequence: CDR1 SGHTS, CDR2 YDEGEE. The CDR3 has 15 amino acids. Material: CD4+ or CD8+ T cells sorted from blood, obtained in a trial of the OX40 agonist ivuxolimab. This TCR derives from an adult with an advanced solid tumor such as melanoma, head and neck, liver or kidney cancer. This sequence joins TRBV5-8 and TRBJ2-5, with 7 positions matching TRBD1. The CDR3 DNA follows: TGTGCCAGCAGCGGCAGGGGCAGGGGGATGGAGACCCAGTACTTC. Residues: CASSGRGRGMETQYF.